This T cell receptor (beta chain) originates from a study of blood T cell repertoires in COVID-19. For the study at large: Spain, Italy and the United States supplied samples that represented acute and convalescent COVID-19. Sample material is recorded as cDNA or gDNA derived from T cells, B-cell-depleted T cells, or PBMCs.

This CDR3 contains 13 residues. Germline loops: CDR1 SNHLY, CDR2 FYNNEI. Between the trimmed V and J ends, which lost 7 bases and 6 bases, there was a span of 13 bases. Original data processing: The assay estimated nucleated cells by amplifying reference gene primers. The method was immunoSEQ multiplex PCR; TCRdb's version includes in-frame clones alone and lacks a portion of them. Clone size and the V and J calls come from that table; the DNA yielded D and trimming. The sample carries 200,000 to 250,000 clones, roughly four fifths recorded once. In Seattle, patients joined the study during active infection and were tracked longitudinally.

The sample taken for sequencing was peripheral blood. The V gene is TRBV2, the J gene TRBJ1-5, with D unresolved. The receptor comes from a woman aged 80 or over with COVID-19, enrolled during active disease. CDR3 bases: TGTGCCAGCAAAGCTTCTGATTTTCAGCCCCAGCATTTT. Amino acids: CASKASDFQPQHF.